These 17 T cell receptor beta chains were all obtained from the same sample, sequenced in a study of T cells in localized non-small cell lung cancer. Libraries were prepared by immunoSEQ multiplex PCR; TCRdb keeps only in-frame clonotypes and omits some of them. The table has 100,000 to 150,000 clones, around 92% seen once. The specimen comprised peripheral blood, sampled before any cancer treatment. Receptor source: a female donor aged 60 or older with stage I lung adenocarcinoma.

The chain carries TRBV27 and TRBJ2-7; 10 bases agree with TRBD2. The CDR3 consists of 16 residues. The junction had 10 bases not matched to a gene; V was cut back by 3 bases and J by 5 bases. Germline CDR1 is MNHEY and CDR2 is SMNVEV (reference sequence). CDR3 DNA: TGTGCCAGCAGTTTGAGGACTAGCGGTTTTAGGCACGAGCAGTACTTC. Its protein is CASSLRTSGFRHEQYF.

The V call is TRBV28, the J call TRBJ1-5; D possibly corresponds to TRBD1 (6 bases). The CDR3 runs to 17 residues. Germline CDR1 is MDHEN and CDR2 is SYDVKM. V gave up 5 bases and J gave up 0 bases, with 17 bases separating them. CDR3 nucleotides: TGTGCCAGCAGTGTATCCACAGGGCCAAGTAGCAATCAGCCCCAGCATTTT. It specifies CASSVSTGPSSNQPQHF.

This chain links TRBV7-3 with TRBJ2-3; 8 nucleotides align to TRBD2. Trimming took 1 base from V and 2 from J; bases not matched to a gene: 8. CDR3 length: 17 amino acids. From germline, CDR1 is SGHTA and CDR2 FQGTGA. CDR3 amino acids: CASSLRSGGRSTDTQYF. The CDR3 DNA reads as TGTGCCAGCAGCTTAAGGTCCGGCGGGAGGTCCACAGATACGCAGTATTTT.

This clone came up once. The chain is built from TRBV6-6 and TRBJ2-1, with 7 bases that match TRBD1. The CDR3 has 14 residues. V shed 4 bases, J shed 6 bases, and the junction held 6 bases outside the gene matches. Per the germline V gene, CDR1 is MNHNY and CDR2 is SVGAGI (reference sequence). In nucleotides, the CDR3 is TGTGCCAGCAGTTCCCAACAGGGGATCAATGAGCAGTTCTTC. Translated, it gives CASSSQQGINEQFF.

This rearrangement joins TRBV19 to TRBJ2-5; TRBD2 matches 13 bases. The germline V gene encodes CDR1 LNHDA and CDR2 SQIVND (reference sequence). Trimming cost V 3 bases and J 5 bases; bases outside gene matches: 3. The length of the CDR3 is 15 residues. The CDR3 spells CASSMETSGRETQYF. The CDR3 DNA reads as TGTGCCAGTAGTATGGAGACTAGCGGGAGGGAGACCCAGTACTTC.

This chain uses TRBV5-6 with TRBJ1-5, with 7 bases lining up with TRBD1. CDR3 length: 15 residues. V lost 5 bases and J lost 0; bases outside the gene matches: 5. The V gene's germline CDR1 is SGHDT and CDR2 YYEEEE. In DNA, the CDR3 is TGTGCCAGCAGTTCGACAGGGTATAGCAATCAGCCCCAGCATTTT. This encodes CASSSTGYSNQPQHF.

The chain carries TRBV2 and TRBJ2-1; tentative D call: TRBD2 (5 bases). This CDR3 contains 13 residues. CDR1 SNHLY and CDR2 FYNNEI come from the germline V gene. The ends were cut back, 6 bases at V and 9 bases at J, with 15 bases in the middle. This CDR3 reads CASSGKGSTEQFF. The DNA for the CDR3 is TGTGCCAGCAGCGGGAAAGGCTCCACTGAGCAGTTCTTC.

In this sample, this clone turned up a few times. In DNA, the CDR3 is TGTGCCTGGAGAAGAGATACAAACACTGAAGCTTTCTTT. Its translation: CAWRRDTNTEAFF. This chain uses TRBV30 with TRBJ1-1; D is unclear. Germline lookup yields CDR1 GTSNPN and CDR2 SVGIG (reference sequence). Deletions cut 3 bases from V and 2 bases from J, with 10 bases between. This CDR3 has 13 amino acids. The whole variable domain, filled in from reference TRBV30 and TRBJ1-1, reads SQTIHQWPATLVQPVGSPLSLECTVEGTSNPNLYWYRQAAGRGLQLLFYSVGIGQISSEVPQNLSASRPQDRQFILSSKKLLLSDSGFYLCAWRRDTNTEAFFGQGTRLTVV.

This clone was detected only once. This chain connects TRBV6-1 to TRBJ2-7; D not certain. This CDR3 has 16 residues. Trimming took 0 bases from V and 6 from J, leaving 18 bases between them. Germline V CDR1 and CDR2: MNHNS, SASEGT. CDR3 amino acids: CASSEAIIFWGVEQYF. CDR3 nucleotide sequence: TGTGCCAGCAGTGAAGCGATCATTTTTTGGGGTGTCGAGCAGTACTTC.

This clone was seen more than once but under ten times. This chain links TRBV9 with TRBJ2-7, with 7 bases fitting TRBD2. The CDR3 has 14 residues. The V segment lost 2 bases and the J segment 5 bases; nucleotides outside the gene matches: 7. The germline V gene encodes CDR1 SGDLS and CDR2 YYNGEE. The CDR3 DNA follows: TGTGCCAGCAGCGTTCAGGGAGGGCAGGACGAGCAGTACTTC. It is translated as CASSVQGGQDEQYF. The variable domain in full, completed from reference TRBV9 and TRBJ2-7, reads DSGVTQTPKHLITATGQRVTLRCSPRSGDLSVYWYQQSLDQGLQFLIQYYNGEERAKGNILERFSAQQFPDLHSELNLSSLELGDSALYFCASSVQGGQDEQYFGPGTRLTVT.

V is TRBV5-4 and J is TRBJ2-7, with 12 bases that match TRBD2. Germline CDR1 reads SGHNT; CDR2 reads YYREEE (reference sequence). The CDR3 spans 13 residues. Trimming removed 8 bases from V and 3 bases from J; junction bases left unmatched: 3. The CDR3 nucleotides are TGTGCCAGTGCTAGCGGGAGGGGCTACGAGCAGTACTTC. As protein: CASASGRGYEQYF. Together with reference TRBV5-4 and TRBJ2-7, the CDR3 gives the full variable domain: ETGVTQSPTHLIKTRGQQVTLRCSSQSGHNTVSWYQQALGQGPQFIFQYYREEENGRGNFPPRFSGLQFPNYSSELNVNALELDDSALYLCASASGRGYEQYFGPGTRLTVT.

This clone was counted only a few times. This sequence joins TRBV4-1 and TRBJ1-4; D gene uncertain. The length of the CDR3 is 16 residues. The germline V and J ends were trimmed by 1 base and 7 bases, with 16 bases remaining between them. The germline V gene encodes CDR1 MGHRA and CDR2 YSYEKL. This chain's CDR3 is CASSQVVVPGSEKLFF. CDR3 nucleotides: TGCGCCAGCAGCCAAGTAGTTGTTCCTGGGAGTGAAAAACTGTTTTTT.

The V call is TRBV19, the J call TRBJ1-2; perhaps TRBD1 as D (5 bases). V shed 10 bases and J shed 8 bases, with 17 bases lying between them. CDR1 LNHDA and CDR2 SQIVND come from the germline V gene (reference sequence). The CDR3 has 12 residues. CDR3 nucleotides: TGTGCCATCTCGACAGCACCGGAAGGCTACACCTTC. It translates to CAISTAPEGYTF. Supplemented by reference TRBV19 and TRBJ1-2, the full variable domain reads DGGITQSPKYLFRKEGQNVTLSCEQNLNHDAMYWYRQDPGQGLRLIYYSQIVNDFQKGDIAEGYSVSREKKESFPLTVTSAQKNPTAFYLCAISTAPEGYTFGSGTRLTVV.

This rearrangement joins TRBV7-8 to TRBJ2-5; 8 nucleotides match TRBD2. Germline V gene data show CDR1 as SGHVS and CDR2 as FQNEAQ. CDR3 length: 17 amino acids. J gave up 2 bases and V 5 bases, and 13 bases lay outside the gene matches. The CDR3 protein is CASSPQRFAGGQETQYF. The CDR3 DNA follows: TGTGCCAGCAGCCCCCAGCGTTTTGCGGGAGGACAAGAGACCCAGTACTTC.

The genes are TRBV28 and TRBJ2-1, with D perhaps TRBD1 or TRBD2 (5 bases each). V was trimmed by 8 bases and J by 4 bases, leaving 15 bases between them. The CDR3 runs 14 residues. Germline CDR1 MDHEN, CDR2 SYDVKM. DNA of the CDR3: TGTGCCAGCGGGTCGGGGACGTCATACAATGAGCAGTTCTTC. It is translated as CASGSGTSYNEQFF.

The CDR3 sequence is CASSPGVYYEQYF. The CDR3 DNA follows: TGCGCCAGCAGCCCAGGGGTCTACTACGAGCAGTACTTC. The chain uses TRBV4-1 and TRBJ2-7, with D perhaps TRBD1 (6 bases). This CDR3 region has 13 residues. Trimming took 4 bases from V and 3 from J, leaving 10 bases between them. CDR1 is MGHRA and CDR2 is YSYEKL in the germline V gene.

This clone was seen a single time. J is TRBJ2-1 and V is TRBV7-2; the match to TRBD1 covers 7 bases. CDR3 length: 15 residues. In germline, CDR1 is SGHTA, CDR2 FQGNSA. V shed 2 bases and J 4 bases; nucleotides not matched to a gene: 5. The DNA of the CDR3 is TGTGCCAGCAGCTTATCGGCAGGGGGATACAATGAGCAGTTCTTC. Protein product: CASSLSAGGYNEQFF.